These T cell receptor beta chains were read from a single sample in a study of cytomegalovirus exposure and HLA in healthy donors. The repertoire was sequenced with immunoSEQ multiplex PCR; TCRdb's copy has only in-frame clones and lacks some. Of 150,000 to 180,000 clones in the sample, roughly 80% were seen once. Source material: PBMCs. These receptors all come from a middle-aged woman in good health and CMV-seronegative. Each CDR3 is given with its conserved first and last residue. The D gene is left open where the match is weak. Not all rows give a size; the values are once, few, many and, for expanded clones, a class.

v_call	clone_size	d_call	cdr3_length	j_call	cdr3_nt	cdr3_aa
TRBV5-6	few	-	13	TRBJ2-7	TGTGCCAGCAGCTTGGCGGGGGGCCACGAGCAGTACTTC	CASSLAGGHEQYF
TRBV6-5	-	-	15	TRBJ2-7	TGTGCCAGCAGCACTCGCCGGGGACTTACCTACGAGCAGTACTTC	CASSTRRGLTYEQYF
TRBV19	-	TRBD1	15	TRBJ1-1	TGTGCCAGTAGTATCGAGACAGGGCGGAACACTGAAGCTTTCTTT	CASSIETGRNTEAFF
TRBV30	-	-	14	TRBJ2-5	TGTGCCTGGAATCCTAGCGCCCTGGTGGGGACCCAGTACTTC	CAWNPSALVGTQYF
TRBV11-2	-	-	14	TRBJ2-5	TGTGCCAGCAGCTCCGAGGGGACTGGATCGACCCAGTACTTC	CASSSEGTGSTQYF
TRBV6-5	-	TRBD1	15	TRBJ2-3	TGTGCCAGCAGTCTGACAGGGGGGAGCACAGATACGCAGTATTTT	CASSLTGGSTDTQYF
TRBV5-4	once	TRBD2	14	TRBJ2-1	TGTGCCAGCAGCCTGGATCGGGGGGGTAAGGAGCAGTTCTTC	CASSLDRGGKEQFF
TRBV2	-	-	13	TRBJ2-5	TGTGCCAGCAGCAAACATGACCAAGAGACCCAGTACTTC	CASSKHDQETQYF
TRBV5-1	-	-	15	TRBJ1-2	TGCGCCAGCAGCTTATCGAGACAGGACTTCTATGGCTACACCTTC	CASSLSRQDFYGYTF
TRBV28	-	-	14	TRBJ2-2	TGTGCCAGCAGTGTTTCAGATTTCACCGGGGAGCTGTTTTTT	CASSVSDFTGELFF
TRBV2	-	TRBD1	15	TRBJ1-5	TGTGCCAGCAGTAGTGAGACAGGGGTACAACAGCCCCAGCATTTT	CASSSETGVQQPQHF
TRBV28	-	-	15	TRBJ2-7	TGTGCCAGCAGTTTATCAACAGCTAAATTTTACGAGCAGTACTTC	CASSLSTAKFYEQYF
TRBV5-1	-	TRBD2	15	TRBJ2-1	TGCGCCAGCAGCCCGGGACTAGCGGATTACAATGAGCAGTTCTTC	CASSPGLADYNEQFF
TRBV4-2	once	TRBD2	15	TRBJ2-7	TGTGCCAGCAGCCAAGAACTAGCGGTTTTCTACGAGCAGTACTTC	CASSQELAVFYEQYF
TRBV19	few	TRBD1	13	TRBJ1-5	TGTGCCAGTAGGGGGACAGTAAATCAGCCCCAGCATTTT	CASRGTVNQPQHF
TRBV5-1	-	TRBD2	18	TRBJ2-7	TGCGCCAGCAGCACCACCGGGACTAGCGGGGGGGCCTTCCACGAGCAGTACTTC	CASSTTGTSGGAFHEQYF
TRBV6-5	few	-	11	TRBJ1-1	TGTGCCAGCAGTTACAACAGGGAGGCTTTCTTT	CASSYNREAFF
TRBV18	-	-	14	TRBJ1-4	TGTGCCAGCTCATACAGAGCAACTAATGAAAAACTGTTTTTT	CASSYRATNEKLFF
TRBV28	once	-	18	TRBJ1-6	TGTGCCAGCAGCCCCGGGTCTTCGTATAGCTCCTATAATTCACCCCTCCACTTT	CASSPGSSYSSYNSPLHF
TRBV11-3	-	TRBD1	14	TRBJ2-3	TGTGCCAGCAGCTCGGGACAGCCCACAGATACGCAGTATTTT	CASSSGQPTDTQYF
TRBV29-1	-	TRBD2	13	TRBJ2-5	TGCAGCGTAAGGACTAGCGGGGGGGAGACCCAGTACTTC	CSVRTSGGETQYF
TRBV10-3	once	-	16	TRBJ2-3	TGTGCCATCAGTGGCACGTGGCAGGGCCCTACAGATACGCAGTATTTT	CAISGTWQGPTDTQYF
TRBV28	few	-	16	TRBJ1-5	TGTGCCAGCAGTTTATACCTAGACTCCAGCAATCAGCCCCAGCATTTT	CASSLYLDSSNQPQHF
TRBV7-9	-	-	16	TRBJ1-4	TGTGCCAGCAGCTTAACCGTCGGCCGGGTAGGTGAAAAACTGTTTTTT	CASSLTVGRVGEKLFF
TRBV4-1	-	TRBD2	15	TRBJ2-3	TGCGCCAGCAGCCAATGGGGGGGATCAACAGATACGCAGTATTTT	CASSQWGGSTDTQYF
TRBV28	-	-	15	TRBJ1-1	TGTGCCAGCAACGGGGGTGGTCACCTGAACACTGAAGCTTTCTTT	CASNGGGHLNTEAFF
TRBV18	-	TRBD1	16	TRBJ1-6	TGTGCCAGCTCGCGAGGACAGGGCGGGACAAATTCACCCCTCCACTTT	CASSRGQGGTNSPLHF
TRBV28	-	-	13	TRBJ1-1	TGTGCCAGCAGTTGGGGGGGTCGTACTGAAGCTTTCTTT	CASSWGGRTEAFF
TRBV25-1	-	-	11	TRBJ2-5	TGTGCCAGCAGTGATCGAGAGACCCAGTACTTC	CASSDRETQYF
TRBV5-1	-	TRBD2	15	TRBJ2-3	TGCGCCAGCAGCTTGGTCGGGAGGTTGGAGGATACGCAGTATTTT	CASSLVGRLEDTQYF
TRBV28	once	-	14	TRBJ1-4	TGTGCCAGCAGCCGGGGGGGGGAGGGTGAAAAACTGTTTTTT	CASSRGGEGEKLFF
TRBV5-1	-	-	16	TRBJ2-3	TGCGCCAGCAGCTCGCTCGCGGGGGCCCGCACAGATACGCAGTATTTT	CASSSLAGARTDTQYF